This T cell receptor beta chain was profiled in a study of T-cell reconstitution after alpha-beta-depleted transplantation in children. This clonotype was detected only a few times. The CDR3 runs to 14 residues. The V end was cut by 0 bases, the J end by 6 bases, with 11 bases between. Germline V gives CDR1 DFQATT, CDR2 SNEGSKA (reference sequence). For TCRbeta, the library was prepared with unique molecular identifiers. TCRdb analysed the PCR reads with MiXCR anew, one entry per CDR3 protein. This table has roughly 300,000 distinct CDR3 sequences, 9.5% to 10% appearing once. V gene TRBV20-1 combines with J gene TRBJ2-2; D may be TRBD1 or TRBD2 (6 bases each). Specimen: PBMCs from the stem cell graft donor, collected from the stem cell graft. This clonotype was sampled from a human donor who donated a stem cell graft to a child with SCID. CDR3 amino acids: CSARDGGLAGELFF. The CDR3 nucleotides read TGCAGTGCTAGAGATGGGGGGCTGGCCGGGGAGCTGTTTTTT.